A selection of T cell receptor beta chains follows, all from one sample in a study of T cell responses to AZD1222 COVID-19 vaccine. Method: immunoSEQ multiplex PCR; TCRdb's copy keeps in-frame clones and lacks some. The sample carries roughly 150,000 clones, 90% to 95% recorded once. This material consisted of peripheral blood, taken 28 days after the second AZD1222 dose. Every receptor here comes from an adult who received the AZD1222 COVID-19 vaccine. CDR3s include the opening cysteine and the closing phenylalanine or tryptophan. The order of the fields is V gene, J gene, D gene, CDR3 protein. A D gene is named only where the DNA matches it firmly.

V: TRBV27
J: TRBJ2-2
D: TRBD1
CDR3: CASRGQGKTGELFF

V: TRBV12-1
J: TRBJ2-1
D: .
CDR3: CASSHLGWRVYNEQFF

V: TRBV19
J: TRBJ2-2
D: .
CDR3: CASSIHFRGGFANTGELFF

V: TRBV27
J: TRBJ1-6
D: TRBD1
CDR3: CASSRTGNSPLHF

V: TRBV4-3
J: TRBJ1-6
D: TRBD1
CDR3: CASSQDIGTGGWDSPLHF

V: TRBV2
J: TRBJ1-2
D: .
CDR3: CASSPPLNYGYTF

V: TRBV4-1
J: TRBJ1-2
D: TRBD1
CDR3: CASSLGQGWPNYGYTF

V: TRBV4-1
J: TRBJ2-1
D: TRBD2
CDR3: CASTLAGGYNEQFF

V: TRBV7-9
J: TRBJ2-1
D: .
CDR3: CASSEPGLTEGEQFF

V: TRBV4-1
J: TRBJ2-7
D: TRBD2
CDR3: CASSPTRLADFYEQYF

V: TRBV6-2/TRBV6-3
J: TRBJ2-5
D: TRBD2
CDR3: CASSYAGTSGETQYF

V: TRBV27
J: TRBJ2-5
D: TRBD2
CDR3: CASSRLAGEGETQYF

V: TRBV6-5
J: TRBJ1-1
D: .
CDR3: CASSPSALGNTEAFF

V: TRBV24-1
J: TRBJ1-5
D: .
CDR3: CATSDSPTEYSNQPQHF

V: TRBV29-1
J: TRBJ2-3
D: .
CDR3: CSVVGKTSTDTQYF

V: TRBV28
J: TRBJ1-2
D: .
CDR3: CASSSPGRGDGYTF

V: TRBV11-2
J: TRBJ2-7
D: TRBD2
CDR3: CASSLEGLAGDSSYEQYF

V: TRBV28
J: TRBJ1-5
D: .
CDR3: CASTHGRFSNQPQHF

V: TRBV7-2
J: TRBJ2-1
D: .
CDR3: CASSTPPGLREQFF

V: TRBV6-2/TRBV6-3
J: TRBJ2-2
D: TRBD2
CDR3: CASSSNSFPGTRFGELFF

V: TRBV12-3/TRBV12-4
J: TRBJ1-6
D: .
CDR3: CASTQGSPLHF

V: TRBV28
J: TRBJ1-2
D: .
CDR3: CASRAGQSHYIYGYTF

V: TRBV25-1
J: TRBJ1-2
D: .
CDR3: CASSEDRNYGYTF

V: TRBV30
J: TRBJ2-5
D: .
CDR3: CAWARNFQETQYF

V: TRBV3-1/TRBV3-2
J: TRBJ2-1
D: TRBD2
CDR3: CASSHSSGGGYNEQFF

V: TRBV5-3
J: TRBJ2-7
D: .
CDR3: CARSGVSYEQYF

V: TRBV29-1
J: TRBJ2-5
D: .
CDR3: CSGRNQETQYF

V: TRBV7-9
J: TRBJ2-7
D: TRBD2
CDR3: CASSAGTSGLEQYF

V: TRBV30
J: TRBJ1-3
D: .
CDR3: CAWNWHSSSGNTIYF

V: TRBV15
J: TRBJ1-3
D: .
CDR3: CATSRRQIGNTIYF

V: TRBV4-1
J: TRBJ1-6
D: .
CDR3: CASSQDPTGLRNSPLHF

V: TRBV15
J: TRBJ2-7
D: .
CDR3: CATSSPGSSYEQYF

V: TRBV4-1
J: TRBJ1-4
D: .
CDR3: CASSPGVVAGSEKLFF

V: TRBV9
J: TRBJ2-3
D: TRBD2
CDR3: CASSPLRVVAGGEVADTQYF

V: TRBV19
J: TRBJ1-4
D: .
CDR3: CASSNSLLHEKLFF

V: TRBV18
J: TRBJ2-7
D: .
CDR3: CASSRLQRSYYEQYF

V: TRBV14
J: TRBJ1-6
D: .
CDR3: CASSLQGTENSPLHF

V: TRBV2
J: TRBJ1-2
D: .
CDR3: CASSERPGDYGYTF

V: TRBV3-1/TRBV3-2
J: TRBJ2-3
D: .
CDR3: CASSQEGGARTQYF

V: TRBV30
J: TRBJ1-5
D: .
CDR3: CAWSEGRFGQPQHF